The entry below describes one T cell receptor beta chain. The target antigen is unknown. The sample comes from a study of yellow fever vaccine responses in identical twins. Study results and limitations: Twins' vaccine T cell response reportedly gave the appearance of partial convergence and partial personalization.

TCRdb processed the RT-PCR reads anew with MiXCR; each CDR3 protein has one entry. In the table there are some 10,000 distinct CDR3 sequences, approximately 80% of which are singletons. This TCR was sampled from a woman aged 18-29 years who received the yellow fever vaccine. The input for sequencing was T cells from blood (PBMCs), unsorted or a sorted subset (not recorded which), taken before or after yellow fever vaccination (not recorded which).

The CDR3 is CASSHLAGGPGLNEQFF. The CDR3 DNA is TGTGCCAGCAGCCACCTAGCGGGGGGGCCAGGGCTCAATGAGCAGTTCTTC. This chain uses TRBV7-9 with TRBJ2-1, with 12 bases matching TRBD2. CDR1 is SEHNR, CDR2 FQNEAQ, per germline (reference sequence). The CDR3 runs to 17 residues. The V gene end was trimmed by 5 bases and the J gene end by 6 bases; junction bases not matched to a gene: 11.